In this sample, the clone carrying this T cell receptor (beta chain) turned up once. The same CDR3 arises from other DNA sequences in this sample as well. J was trimmed by 5 bases and V by 3 bases; bases with no gene match: 3. The germline CDR1 and CDR2 sequences are SNHLY and FYNNEI. The CDR3 runs to 13 residues. The sample comes from a study of blood T cell repertoires in COVID-19. Authors' analysis steps: Reference gene primer amplification gave nucleated cell count estimates. Libraries were prepared by immunoSEQ multiplex PCR; TCRdb keeps only in-frame clonotypes and omits some of them. That table furnishes V, J and clone size, whereas the DNA furnished D and trimming. There are 200,000 to 250,000 clones in the sample; 84% occur only once, and roughly a tenth lies in the top ten.

This receptor was identified in a woman aged 80 or over with COVID-19, enrolled during active disease. Material: peripheral blood. The chain combines TRBV2 with TRBJ2-5, with 7 positions matching TRBD2. The CDR3 here is CASSEGGGETQYF. The CDR3 region has the DNA TGTGCCAGCAGTGAGGGGGGAGGGGAGACCCAGTACTTC.